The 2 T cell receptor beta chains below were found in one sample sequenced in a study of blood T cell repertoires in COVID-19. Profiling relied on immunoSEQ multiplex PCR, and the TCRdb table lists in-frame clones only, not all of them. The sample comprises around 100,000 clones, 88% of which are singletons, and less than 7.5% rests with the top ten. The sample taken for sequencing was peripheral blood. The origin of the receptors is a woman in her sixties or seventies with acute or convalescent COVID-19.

The CDR3 DNA reads as TGTGCCAGCTCACCACCGGGTTTGGGACTCAGCACAGATACGCAGTATTTT. Its translation is CASSPPGLGLSTDTQYF. The chain couples TRBV18 to TRBJ2-3; TRBD2 is a possible D gene (6 bases). The CDR3 length is 17 residues. V shed 0 bases and J shed 0 bases, with 13 bases lying between them. Germline V gene data show CDR1 as KGHSH and CDR2 as LQKENI.

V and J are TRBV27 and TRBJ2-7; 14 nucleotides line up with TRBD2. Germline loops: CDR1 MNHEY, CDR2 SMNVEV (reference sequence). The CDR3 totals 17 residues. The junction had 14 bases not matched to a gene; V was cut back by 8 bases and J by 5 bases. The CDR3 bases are TGTGCCAGCCAAAGGGATGGACTAGCGGGAGGAAGGAACGAGCAGTACTTC. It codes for CASQRDGLAGGRNEQYF.